The rows below give T cell receptor beta chains drawn from one sample of a study of PD-1 blockade in mismatch repair-deficient tumors. Assay used: immunoSEQ multiplex PCR; TCRdb lists only in-frame clones, some missing. The sample has over 20,000 clones; approximately 83% are singletons. The input for sequencing was peripheral blood, taken 12 weeks after starting pembrolizumab. Receptor source: an adult with mismatch repair-deficient cancer. Both conserved end residues are part of each CDR3. A D gene is named only where the DNA matches it firmly. Clone size, where shown, is once, few, many, or a class for clones that have expanded.

v_call	d_call	clone_size	j_call	cdr3_aa	cdr3_nt
TRBV5-5	TRBD1	.	TRBJ2-3	CASSSRTGWVASSTDTQYF	TGTGCCAGCAGCAGTAGGACAGGGTGGGTAGCGTCTAGCACAGATACGCAGTATTTT
TRBV7-9	.	medium-sized	TRBJ2-7	CASSPQVPSYEQYF	TGTGCCAGCAGCCCCCAGGTACCCTCCTACGAGCAGTACTTC
TRBV19	.	few	TRBJ1-2	CASSIEGRRVHGYTF	TGTGCCAGTAGTATAGAGGGCAGGAGGGTCCATGGCTACACCTTC
TRBV25-1	TRBD1	.	TRBJ2-1	CASSEKQGGSYNEQFF	TGTGCCAGCAGTGAAAAACAGGGGGGATCCTACAATGAGCAGTTCTTC
TRBV4-1	.	.	TRBJ2-1	CASSQDRSDLGLSYNEQFF	TGCGCCAGCAGCCAAGATCGGTCAGATCTGGGACTTTCCTACAATGAGCAGTTCTTC
TRBV5-5	.	.	TRBJ2-5	CASSLELEETQYF	TGTGCCAGCAGCTTAGAACTAGAGGAGACCCAGTACTTC
TRBV2	TRBD2	few	TRBJ2-7	CASSEGGSYEQYF	TGTGCCAGCAGTGAAGGCGGGAGCTACGAGCAGTACTTC
TRBV7-9	.	.	TRBJ2-7	CASSEDGSVYEQYF	TGTGCCAGCAGTGAAGACGGATCCGTTTACGAGCAGTACTTC
TRBV4-2	TRBD1	.	TRBJ2-7	CASSQGTGGSYEQYF	TGTGCCAGCAGCCAAGGGACAGGGGGTTCCTACGAGCAGTACTTC
TRBV15	.	.	TRBJ1-3	CATSNTGNTIYF	TGTGCCACCAGCAATACCGGAAACACCATATATTTT
TRBV9	.	.	TRBJ1-3	CASQGSVSGNTIYF	TGTGCCTCTCAGGGGTCCGTTTCTGGAAACACCATATATTTT
TRBV4-2	.	.	TRBJ2-7	CASSQGQLSYEQYF	TGTGCCAGCAGCCAAGGACAGCTCTCCTACGAGCAGTACTTC
TRBV4-1	.	once	TRBJ1-1	CASTGGGTEAFF	TGCGCCAGCACGGGAGGGGGCACTGAAGCTTTCTTT
TRBV14	.	.	TRBJ2-7	CASSQWGYEQYF	TGTGCCAGCAGCCAATGGGGTTACGAGCAGTACTTC
TRBV5-1	.	.	TRBJ2-2	CASSLPQGTGELFF	TGCGCCAGCAGCTTGCCTCAGGGAACCGGGGAGCTGTTTTTT
TRBV7-9	.	.	TRBJ2-2	CASSSTATGELFF	TGTGCCAGCAGCTCCACAGCCACCGGGGAGCTGTTTTTT
TRBV6-6	.	.	TRBJ2-7	CASSYVRDYEQYF	TGTGCCAGCAGTTATGTCAGGGACTACGAGCAGTACTTC
TRBV18	.	.	TRBJ2-2	CASSPQLFGGELFF	TGTGCCAGCTCACCACAGCTGTTCGGCGGGGAGCTGTTTTTT
TRBV6-6	.	.	TRBJ2-2	CASSNGRTVTGELFF	TGTGCCAGCAGTAACGGACGGACAGTCACCGGGGAGCTGTTTTTT
TRBV27	TRBD2	.	TRBJ2-1	CASSDGTSGYNEQFF	TGTGCCAGCAGTGATGGGACTAGCGGCTACAATGAGCAGTTCTTC
TRBV4-1	TRBD1	.	TRBJ2-7	CASSQDNRGASYEQYF	TGCGCCAGCAGCCAAGATAACAGGGGGGCCTCCTACGAGCAGTACTTC
TRBV2	.	.	TRBJ2-1	CASSEMGHSSYNEQFF	TGTGCCAGCAGTGAAATGGGACACTCGTCGTACAATGAGCAGTTCTTC
TRBV5-1	TRBD1	once	TRBJ2-2	CASSLTGTVNTGELFF	TGCGCCAGCAGCTTAACCGGGACAGTGAACACCGGGGAGCTGTTTTTT
TRBV19	.	.	TRBJ1-2	CASSRTQPAGYTF	TGTGCCAGTAGTAGGACCCAACCGGCTGGCTACACCTTC
TRBV6-6	.	.	TRBJ2-1	CASKWGSSYNEQFF	TGTGCCAGCAAGTGGGGGAGTTCCTACAATGAGCAGTTCTTC
TRBV9	.	.	TRBJ2-1	CASNSGSLHNEQFF	TGTGCCAGCAATTCCGGGTCACTTCACAATGAGCAGTTCTTC
TRBV6-4	TRBD2	.	TRBJ2-1	CASSDAPSGRLDEQFF	TGTGCCAGCAGTGACGCACCTAGCGGGAGGTTGGATGAGCAGTTCTTC
TRBV30	TRBD2	.	TRBJ2-3	CAWSSGLAFYTQYF	TGTGCCTGGAGTAGTGGACTAGCGTTTTATACGCAGTATTTT
TRBV27	TRBD1	.	TRBJ2-7	CASSFVQGDYEQYF	TGTGCCAGCAGTTTTGTACAGGGGGATTACGAGCAGTACTTC
TRBV13	.	.	TRBJ2-3	CASSTSTTSAQYF	TGTGCCAGCAGCACCTCCACGACTTCGGCGCAGTATTTT
TRBV27	.	.	TRBJ2-1	CASSLTMGGREQFF	TGTGCCAGCAGTTTGACTATGGGGGGTCGTGAGCAGTTCTTC
TRBV29-1	.	.	TRBJ1-3	CSSIVGNTIYF	TGCAGCTCAATTGTGGGAAACACCATATATTTT
TRBV11-2	TRBD2	.	TRBJ2-1	CASSLFLAGVDEQFF	TGTGCCAGCAGCTTATTCCTAGCGGGAGTAGATGAGCAGTTCTTC
TRBV25-1	TRBD1	.	TRBJ1-1	CASSEYSGTGPNTEAFF	TGTGCCAGCAGTGAATATTCCGGGACAGGGCCGAACACTGAAGCTTTCTTT
TRBV19	.	.	TRBJ2-1	CASSITRGGYNEQFF	TGTGCCAGTAGTATCACTAGGGGGGGTTACAATGAGCAGTTCTTC
TRBV29-1	.	.	TRBJ1-5	CSVAGTSKWGFNQPQHF	TGCAGCGTGGCCGGGACATCAAAGTGGGGGTTCAATCAGCCCCAGCATTTT
TRBV4-1	.	.	TRBJ2-3	CASSQGKWGQYF	TGCGCCAGCAGCCAAGGGAAATGGGGGCAGTATTTT
TRBV11-3	TRBD2	.	TRBJ2-7	CASSSAGGGSRYEQYF	TGTGCCAGCAGCTCAGCCGGCGGGGGTAGCCGCTACGAGCAGTACTTC
TRBV9	.	.	TRBJ2-3	CASSGHTGLRADTQYF	TGTGCCAGCAGCGGTCACACAGGGTTAAGGGCAGATACGCAGTATTTT
TRBV5-4	.	.	TRBJ1-1	CASSPGDRRRTEAFF	TGTGCCAGCAGCCCGGGCGACAGGAGGAGGACTGAAGCTTTCTTT
TRBV23-1	.	once	TRBJ2-7	CASSHFCAGDYEQYF	TGCGCCAGCAGTCACTTCTGTGCAGGGGACTACGAGCAGTACTTC
TRBV6-1	TRBD2	.	TRBJ2-1	CASSEPLLAESYNEQFF	TGTGCCAGCAGTGAGCCCCTTCTAGCGGAATCCTACAATGAGCAGTTCTTC